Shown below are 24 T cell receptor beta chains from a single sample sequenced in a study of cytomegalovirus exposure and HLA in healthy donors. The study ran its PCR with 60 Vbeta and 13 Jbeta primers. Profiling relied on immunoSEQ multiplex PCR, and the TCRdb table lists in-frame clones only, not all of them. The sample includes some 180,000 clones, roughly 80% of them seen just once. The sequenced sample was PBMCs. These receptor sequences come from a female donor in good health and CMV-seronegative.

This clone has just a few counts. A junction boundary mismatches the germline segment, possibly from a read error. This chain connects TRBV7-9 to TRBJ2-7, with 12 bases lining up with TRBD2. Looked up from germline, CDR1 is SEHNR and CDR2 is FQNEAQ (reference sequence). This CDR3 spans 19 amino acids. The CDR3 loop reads CSSSEGGGLAGTIAYEQYF. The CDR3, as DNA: TGTTCCAGCAGCGAAGGGGGGGGACTAGCGGGCACCATTGCCTACGAGCAGTACTTC. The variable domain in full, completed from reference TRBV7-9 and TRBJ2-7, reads DTGVSQNPRHKITKRGQNVTFRCDPISEHNRLYWYRQTLGQGPEFLTYFQNEAQLEKSRLLSDRFSAERPKGSFSTLEIQRTEQGDSAMYLCSSSEGGGLAGTIAYEQYFGPGTRLTVT.

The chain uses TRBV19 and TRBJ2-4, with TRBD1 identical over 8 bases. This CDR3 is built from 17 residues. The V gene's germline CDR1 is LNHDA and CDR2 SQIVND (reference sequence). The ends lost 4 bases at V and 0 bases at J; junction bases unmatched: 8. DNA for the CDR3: TGTGCCAGTAGTACCATGGGACAGGCCCTAGCCAAAAACATTCAGTACTTC. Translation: CASSTMGQALAKNIQYF. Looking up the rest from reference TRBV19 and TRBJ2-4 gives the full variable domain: DGGITQSPKYLFRKEGQNVTLSCEQNLNHDAMYWYRQDPGQGLRLIYYSQIVNDFQKGDIAEGYSVSREKKESFPLTVTSAQKNPTAFYLCASSTMGQALAKNIQYFGAGTRLSVL.

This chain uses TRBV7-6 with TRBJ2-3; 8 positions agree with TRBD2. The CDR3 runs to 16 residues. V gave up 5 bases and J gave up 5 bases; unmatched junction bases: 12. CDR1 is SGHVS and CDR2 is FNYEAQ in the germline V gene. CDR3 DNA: TGTGCCAGCAGCCCCCGCGGTAGCGGGGTTGGAGATACGCAGTATTTT. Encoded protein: CASSPRGSGVGDTQYF. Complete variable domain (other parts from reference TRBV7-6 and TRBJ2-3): GAGVSQSPRYKVTKRGQDVALRCDPISGHVSLYWYRQALGQGPEFLTYFNYEAQQDKSGLPNDRFSAERPEGSISTLTIQRTEQRDSAMYRCASSPRGSGVGDTQYFGPGTRLTVL.

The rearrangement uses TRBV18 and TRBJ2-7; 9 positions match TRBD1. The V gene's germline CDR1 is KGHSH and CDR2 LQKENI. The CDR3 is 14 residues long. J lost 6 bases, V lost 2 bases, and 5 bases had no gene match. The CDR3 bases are TGTGCCAGCTCACCATTGAGACAGGGGGTCGAGCAGTACTTC. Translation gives CASSPLRQGVEQYF.

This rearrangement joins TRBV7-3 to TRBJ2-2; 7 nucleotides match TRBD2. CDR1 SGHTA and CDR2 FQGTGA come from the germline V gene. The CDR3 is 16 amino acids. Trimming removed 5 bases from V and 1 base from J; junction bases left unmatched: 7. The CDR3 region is CASSPTSVMNTGELFF. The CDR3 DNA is TGTGCCAGCAGCCCCACTAGCGTCATGAACACCGGGGAGCTGTTTTTT.

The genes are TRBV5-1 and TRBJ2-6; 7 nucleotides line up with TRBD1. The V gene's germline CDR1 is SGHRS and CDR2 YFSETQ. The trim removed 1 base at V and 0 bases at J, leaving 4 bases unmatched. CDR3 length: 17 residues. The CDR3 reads CASSLTGVLSGANVLTF. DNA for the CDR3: TGCGCCAGCAGCTTGACAGGGGTCCTCTCTGGGGCCAACGTCCTGACTTTC. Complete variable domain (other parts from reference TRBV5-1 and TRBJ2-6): KAGVTQTPRYLIKTRGQQVTLSCSPISGHRSVSWYQQTPGQGLQFLFEYFSETQRNKGNFPGRFSGRQFSNSRSEMNVSTLELGDSALYLCASSLTGVLSGANVLTFGAGSRLTVL.

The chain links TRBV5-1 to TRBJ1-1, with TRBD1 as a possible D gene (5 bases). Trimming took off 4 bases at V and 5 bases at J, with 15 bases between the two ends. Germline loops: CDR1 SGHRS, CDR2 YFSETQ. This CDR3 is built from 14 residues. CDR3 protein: CASSHREGRTEAFF. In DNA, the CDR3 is TGCGCCAGCAGCCATCGTGAGGGGAGGACTGAAGCTTTCTTT.

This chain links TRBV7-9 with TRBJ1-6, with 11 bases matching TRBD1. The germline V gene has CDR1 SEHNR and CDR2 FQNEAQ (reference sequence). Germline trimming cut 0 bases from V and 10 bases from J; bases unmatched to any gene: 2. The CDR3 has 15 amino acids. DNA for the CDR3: TGTGCCAGCAGCTTAGCGGACAGGGGGCGATCACCCCTCCACTTT. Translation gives CASSLADRGRSPLHF.

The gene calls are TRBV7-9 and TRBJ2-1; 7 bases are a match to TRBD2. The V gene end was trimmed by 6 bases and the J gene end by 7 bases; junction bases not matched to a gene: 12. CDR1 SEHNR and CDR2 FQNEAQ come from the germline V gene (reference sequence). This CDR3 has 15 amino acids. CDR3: CASSFLAALGNEQFF. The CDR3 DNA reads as TGTGCCAGCAGTTTCCTAGCGGCCCTAGGGAATGAGCAGTTCTTC. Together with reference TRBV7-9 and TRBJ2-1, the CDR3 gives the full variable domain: DTGVSQNPRHKITKRGQNVTFRCDPISEHNRLYWYRQTLGQGPEFLTYFQNEAQLEKSRLLSDRFSAERPKGSFSTLEIQRTEQGDSAMYLCASSFLAALGNEQFFGPGTRLTVL.

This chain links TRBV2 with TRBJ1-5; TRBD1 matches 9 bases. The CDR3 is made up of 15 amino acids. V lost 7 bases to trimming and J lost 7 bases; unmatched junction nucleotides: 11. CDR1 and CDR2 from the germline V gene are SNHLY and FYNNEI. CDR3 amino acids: CASTRDRDRGQPQHF. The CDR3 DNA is TGTGCCAGCACCCGGGACAGGGATAGAGGCCAGCCCCAGCATTTT.

CDR3 protein: CASSSGTITYQETQYF. The CDR3 DNA is TGTGCCAGCAGTTCCGGGACTATTACTTACCAAGAGACCCAGTACTTC. The chain combines TRBV27 with TRBJ2-5, with TRBD2 matching 7 bases. Looked up from germline, CDR1 is MNHEY and CDR2 is SMNVEV (reference sequence). The CDR3 extends over 16 amino acids. The junction had 8 bases not matched to a gene; V was cut back by 4 bases and J by 0 bases.

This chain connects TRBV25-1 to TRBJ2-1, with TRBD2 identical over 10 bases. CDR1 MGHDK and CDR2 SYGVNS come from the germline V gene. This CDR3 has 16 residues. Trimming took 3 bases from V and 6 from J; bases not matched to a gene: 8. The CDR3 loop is CASSETRLAGLNEQFF. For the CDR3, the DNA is TGTGCCAGCAGTGAGACCCGACTAGCGGGCCTCAATGAGCAGTTCTTC.

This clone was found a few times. CDR3 loop: CASSTTQTDTQYF. The CDR3 bases are TGTGCCAGCAGCACTACCCAAACAGATACGCAGTATTTT. The rearrangement joins TRBV4-2 to TRBJ2-3; D unresolved. Trimming left V 5 bases short and J 3 bases short, with 9 bases between. CDR3 length equals 13 residues. Germline V gene sequence: CDR1 LGHNA, CDR2 YNFKEQ.

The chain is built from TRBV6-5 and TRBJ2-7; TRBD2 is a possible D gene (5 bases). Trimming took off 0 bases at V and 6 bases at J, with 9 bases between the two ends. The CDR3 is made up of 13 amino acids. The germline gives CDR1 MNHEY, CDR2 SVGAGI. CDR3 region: CASSYSEGSEQYF. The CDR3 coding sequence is TGTGCCAGCAGTTACTCTGAGGGTTCCGAGCAGTACTTC.

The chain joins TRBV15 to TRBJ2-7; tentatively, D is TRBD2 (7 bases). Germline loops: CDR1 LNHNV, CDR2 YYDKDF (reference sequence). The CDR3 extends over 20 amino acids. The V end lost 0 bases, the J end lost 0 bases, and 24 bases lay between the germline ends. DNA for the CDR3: TGTGCCACCAGCAGAGAACCAATGGCAAGGGGGGGGCGCCTCTCCTACGAGCAGTACTTC. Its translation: CATSREPMARGGRLSYEQYF.

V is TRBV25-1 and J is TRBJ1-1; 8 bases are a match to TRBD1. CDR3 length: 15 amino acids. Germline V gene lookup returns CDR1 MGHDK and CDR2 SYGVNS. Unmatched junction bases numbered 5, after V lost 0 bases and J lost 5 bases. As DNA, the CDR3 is TGTGCCAGCAGTGAATATGGGACAGGACTAACTGAAGCTTTCTTT. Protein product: CASSEYGTGLTEAFF.

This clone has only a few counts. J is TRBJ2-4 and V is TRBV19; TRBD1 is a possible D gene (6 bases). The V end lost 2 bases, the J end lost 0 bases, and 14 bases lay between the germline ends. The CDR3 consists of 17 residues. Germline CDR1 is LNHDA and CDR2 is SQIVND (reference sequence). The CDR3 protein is CASSILGDTIAKNIQYF. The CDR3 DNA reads TGTGCCAGTAGTATATTGGGGGACACCATAGCCAAAAACATTCAGTACTTC.

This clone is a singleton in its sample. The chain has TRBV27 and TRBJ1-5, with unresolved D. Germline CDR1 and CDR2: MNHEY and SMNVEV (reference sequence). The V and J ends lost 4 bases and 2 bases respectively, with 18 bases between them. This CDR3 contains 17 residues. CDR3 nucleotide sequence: TGTGCCAGCAGTTCGCCACGGGATCGGGTCGGCAATCAGCCCCAGCATTTT. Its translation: CASSSPRDRVGNQPQHF.

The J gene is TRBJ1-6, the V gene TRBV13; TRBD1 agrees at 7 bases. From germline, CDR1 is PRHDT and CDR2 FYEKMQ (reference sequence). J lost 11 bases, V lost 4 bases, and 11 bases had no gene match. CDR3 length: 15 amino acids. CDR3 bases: TGTGCCAGCAGCTCTCTCAGACAGGGTGAACCACCCCTCCACTTT. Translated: CASSSLRQGEPPLHF.

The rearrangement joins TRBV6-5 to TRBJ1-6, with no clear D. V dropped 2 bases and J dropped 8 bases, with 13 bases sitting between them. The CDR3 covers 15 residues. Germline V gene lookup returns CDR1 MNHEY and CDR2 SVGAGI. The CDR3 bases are TGTGCCAGCAGTTACCGCGGTGTTAATCATTCACCCCTCCACTTT. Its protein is CASSYRGVNHSPLHF.

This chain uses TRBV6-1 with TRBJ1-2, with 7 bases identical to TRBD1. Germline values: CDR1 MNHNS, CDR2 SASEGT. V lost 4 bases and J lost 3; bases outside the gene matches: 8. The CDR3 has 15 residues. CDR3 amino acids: CASSGGQADDYGYTF. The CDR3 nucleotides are TGTGCCAGCAGTGGAGGACAGGCTGATGACTATGGCTACACCTTC.

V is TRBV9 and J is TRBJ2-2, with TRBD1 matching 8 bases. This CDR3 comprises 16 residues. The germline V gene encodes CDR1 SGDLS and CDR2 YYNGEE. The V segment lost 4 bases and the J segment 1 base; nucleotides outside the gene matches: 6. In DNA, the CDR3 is TGTGCCAGCAGCCCGAGGGGGACAGGGAACACCGGGGAGCTGTTTTTT. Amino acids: CASSPRGTGNTGELFF.

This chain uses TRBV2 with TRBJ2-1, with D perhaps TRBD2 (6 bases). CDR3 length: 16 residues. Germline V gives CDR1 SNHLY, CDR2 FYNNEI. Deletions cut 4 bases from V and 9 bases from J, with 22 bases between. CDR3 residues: CASSGESMGGYGEQFF. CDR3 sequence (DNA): TGTGCCAGCAGTGGGGAAAGCATGGGGGGTTACGGTGAGCAGTTCTTC. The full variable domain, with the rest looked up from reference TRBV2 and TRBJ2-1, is EPEVTQTPSHQVTQMGQEVILRCVPISNHLYFYWYRQILGQKVEFLVSFYNNEISEKSEIFDDQFSVERPDGSNFTLKIRSTKLEDSAMYFCASSGESMGGYGEQFFGPGTRLTVL.

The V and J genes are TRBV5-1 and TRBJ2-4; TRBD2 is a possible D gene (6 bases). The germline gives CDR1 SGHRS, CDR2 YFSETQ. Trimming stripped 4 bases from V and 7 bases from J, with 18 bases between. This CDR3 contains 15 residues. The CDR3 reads CASSPGLILGNIQYF. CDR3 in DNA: TGCGCCAGCAGCCCGGGACTCATTCTCGGGAACATTCAGTACTTC.